This T cell receptor (beta chain) was recorded in a study of T cells expressing NK-cell markers. As for the study in general: Beta-chain profiling covered CD3+CD56+NKG2C+, CD3+CD56+NKG2C- and CD3+CD56-NKG2C+ sorted subsets.

TCRdb reprocessed the 5' RACE reads; each CDR3 protein has one entry and no DNA is given. The sample holds hundreds of thousands of distinct CDR3 sequences. The CDR3 has 16 amino acids. The V gene's germline CDR1 is SGHTA and CDR2 FQGNSA. General study findings and limits: The CD3+CD56-NKG2C+ fraction was also led by these clonotypes in a few donors.

About this clonotype itself: Its target is unknown.

The rearrangement uses TRBV7-2 and TRBJ2-3; no DNA is available, so the TRBD1 call from TCRdb remains unchecked. The receptor comes from a man aged 18 to 29 in good health. Specimen: blood T cells: a sorted CD56 or NKG2C T cell subset, CD4+ or CD8+ T cells, or bulk PBMC T cells (not recorded which). CDR3 amino acids: CASSLGAGPSTDTQYF.